The T cell receptor beta chain under discussion was sequenced for a study of PD-1 blockade in classical Hodgkin lymphoma. Only in-frame clones appear in the TCRdb table, and some are missing; sequencing was by immunoSEQ multiplex PCR. The data show more than 15,000 clones, over 80% seen once. The V and J ends lost 4 bases and 1 base respectively, with 14 bases between them. CDR3 length: 16 amino acids. The germline V gene encodes CDR1 SGDLS and CDR2 YYNGEE. Specified time point: newly diagnosed, previously untreated cHL patient sample. Magnetic negative selection served to purify CD4+ T cells out of PBMCs that had been thawed. As a comparison, the study used PBMCs from newly diagnosed, untreated classical Hodgkin lymphoma.

This chain joins TRBV9 and TRBJ1-4; no reliable D call. This TCR was sampled from a human donor with classical Hodgkin lymphoma. The sequencing input was CD4+ T cells from blood. The chain's CDR3 is CASSQRWEVTNEKLFF. DNA for the CDR3: TGTGCCAGCAGCCAGCGATGGGAGGTAACTAATGAAAAACTGTTTTTT.